This TCR beta chain was found in a study of T cell changes during pregnancy in multiple sclerosis. The V gene's germline CDR1 is SGHRS and CDR2 YFSETQ. V shed 0 bases and J 6 bases; nucleotides not matched to a gene: 8. There are 17 residues in the CDR3. Using immunoSEQ multiplex PCR, the repertoire was profiled, and TCRdb retains in-frame clones only, with some absent. The data hold about 20,000 clones, with approximately 81% observed a single time. This clone appeared a single time. The rearrangement uses TRBV5-1 and TRBJ2-1; 11 bases line up with TRBD2. This sequence originates from a female donor with multiple sclerosis, enrolled in a pregnancy study. Sequenced here: CD8+ T cells from peripheral blood mononuclear cells, sampled after pregnancy. The CDR3: CASSLARDSGGANEQFF. CDR3 DNA: TGCGCCAGCAGCTTGGCCAGGGATAGCGGGGGGGCCAATGAGCAGTTCTTC.